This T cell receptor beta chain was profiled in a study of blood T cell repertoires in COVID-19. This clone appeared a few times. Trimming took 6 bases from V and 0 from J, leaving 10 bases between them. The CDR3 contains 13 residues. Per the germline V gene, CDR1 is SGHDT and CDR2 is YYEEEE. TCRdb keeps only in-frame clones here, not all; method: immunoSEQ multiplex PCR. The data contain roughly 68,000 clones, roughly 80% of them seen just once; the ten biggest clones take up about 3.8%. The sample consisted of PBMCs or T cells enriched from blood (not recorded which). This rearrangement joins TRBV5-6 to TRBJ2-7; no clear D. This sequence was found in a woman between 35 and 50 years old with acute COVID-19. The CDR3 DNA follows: TGTGCCAGCACCCCCAGTTTCTCCTACGAGCAGTACTTC. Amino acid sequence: CASTPSFSYEQYF.